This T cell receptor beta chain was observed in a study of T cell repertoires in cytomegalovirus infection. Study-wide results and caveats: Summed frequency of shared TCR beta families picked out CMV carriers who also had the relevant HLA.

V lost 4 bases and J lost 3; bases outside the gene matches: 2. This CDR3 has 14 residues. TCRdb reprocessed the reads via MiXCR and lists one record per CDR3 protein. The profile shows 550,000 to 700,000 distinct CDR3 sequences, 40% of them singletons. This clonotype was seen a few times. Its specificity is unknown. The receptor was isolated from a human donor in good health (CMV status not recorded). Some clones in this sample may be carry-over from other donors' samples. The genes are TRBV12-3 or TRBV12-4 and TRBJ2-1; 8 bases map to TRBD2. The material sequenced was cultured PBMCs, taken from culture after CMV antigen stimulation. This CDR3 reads CASSSGGDYNEQFF. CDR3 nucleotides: TGTGCCAGCAGTTCGGGAGGGGACTACAATGAGCAGTTCTTC.